Below are 29 T cell receptor beta chains sequenced from a single sample in a study of shared clonotypes between healthy human individuals. Terminally differentiated effector memory CD45RA+ cells were excluded from the naive CD8 cells, which were CD45RO-negative and positively selected for CCR7. Sequencing was performed with immunoSEQ multiplex PCR; in TCRdb, only in-frame clones are kept and a portion is missing. The data show millions of clones, about 92% seen once. The sample consisted of naive CD8+ T cells from PBMCs. These receptors originate from a man aged 18-30 years in good health. Some clones in this sample may be carry-over from other donors' samples.

The gene calls are TRBV28 and TRBJ2-7; weak D call: TRBD2 (6 bases). The germline V gene encodes CDR1 MDHEN and CDR2 SYDVKM. Trimming left V 6 bases short and J 4 bases short, with 19 bases between. This CDR3 comprises 15 residues. As DNA, the CDR3 is TGTGCCAGCAGACCGACGGGAGTGAACCAGTACGAGCAGTACTTC. Encoded protein: CASRPTGVNQYEQYF.

The V gene is TRBV28, the J gene TRBJ2-7; 9 bases are a match to TRBD1. The junction had 3 bases not matched to a gene; V was cut back by 0 bases and J by 0 bases. CDR3 length: 16 amino acids. Germline V gene sequence: CDR1 MDHEN, CDR2 SYDVKM. DNA for the CDR3: TGTGCCAGCAGTTTATGGGACAGGGGCGCCTCCTACGAGCAGTACTTC. Protein sequence: CASSLWDRGASYEQYF. Combining the CDR3 with reference TRBV28 and TRBJ2-7 gives the whole variable domain DVKVTQSSRYLVKRTGEKVFLECVQDMDHENMFWYRQDPGLGLRLIYFSYDVKMKEKGDIPEGYSVSREKKERFSLILESASTNQTSMYLCASSLWDRGASYEQYFGPGTRLTVT.

The V and J genes are TRBV2 and TRBJ1-5; unclear D gene. The germline V gene has CDR1 SNHLY and CDR2 FYNNEI. The CDR3 runs to 12 residues. V was shortened by 11 bases and J by 3 bases, with 11 bases between the two germline ends. The CDR3 DNA reads as TGTGCCGTTAGAGGTCTCAATCAGCCCCAGCATTTT. Protein sequence: CAVRGLNQPQHF.

This chain joins TRBV7-9 and TRBJ2-1, with D possibly being TRBD1 (5 bases). This CDR3 comprises 15 residues. With 2 bases removed from V and 4 bases from J, the gap between germline ends came to 12 bases. The germline V gene has CDR1 SEHNR and CDR2 FQNEAQ (reference sequence). This CDR3 is CASSLPQGKYNEQFF. CDR3 coding DNA: TGTGCCAGCAGCTTACCGCAGGGCAAATACAATGAGCAGTTCTTC.

The chain couples TRBV27 to TRBJ2-1; a weak D match, TRBD2 (6 bases). Trimming stripped 4 bases from V and 10 bases from J, with 14 bases between. Germline-derived CDR1 and CDR2 are MNHEY and SMNVEV (reference sequence). The CDR3 spans 13 residues. The CDR3 here is CASSSLGLAEQFF. The CDR3 bases are TGTGCCAGCAGTTCACTCGGCCTAGCGGAGCAGTTCTTC.

The genes are TRBV12-5 and TRBJ2-3, with 8 bases matching TRBD2. The CDR3 has 16 amino acids. After removal of 3 bases from V and 0 bases from J, the junction contained 5 bases not matched to a gene. Per germline, CDR1 LGHNT and CDR2 FRNRAP. Written as DNA, the CDR3 is TGTGCTAGTGGTTTCGGGATAGCGGGGAGCACAGATACGCAGTATTTT. Translation: CASGFGIAGSTDTQYF.

The V and J genes are TRBV27 and TRBJ2-5, with 8 bases that match TRBD1. The V gene end was trimmed by 5 bases and the J gene end by 4 bases; junction bases not matched to a gene: 27. The CDR3 runs to 21 residues. From germline, CDR1 is MNHEY and CDR2 SMNVEV (reference sequence). The CDR3 DNA sequence: TGTGCCAGCAGTGTCCGACTAAGACACAGGGACAGGCCTGGGGATAGAGAGACCCAGTACTTC. Amino acid sequence: CASSVRLRHRDRPGDRETQYF.

The chain's CDR3 is CAIGSPSSYEQYF. CDR3 in DNA: TGTGCCATCGGCTCACCTAGCTCCTACGAGCAGTACTTC. V and J are TRBV10-3 and TRBJ2-7; D gene uncertain. V lost 8 bases and J lost 0, with 11 bases in between. Germline-derived CDR1 and CDR2 are ENHRY and SYGVKD. The CDR3 covers 13 residues.

The chain uses TRBV4-1 and TRBJ1-2, with D maybe TRBD1 (5 bases). The germline gives CDR1 MGHRA, CDR2 YSYEKL. Between the trimmed V and J ends, which lost 0 bases and 6 bases, there was a span of 17 bases. The CDR3 runs to 16 residues. Written as DNA, the CDR3 is TGCGCCAGCAGCCAAGATCCGGGTAGGCAGGGAAATGGCTACACCTTC. This sequence encodes CASSQDPGRQGNGYTF.

The chain links TRBV10-3 to TRBJ1-1; D is perhaps TRBD1 (5 bases). V was shortened by 6 bases and J by 7 bases, with 24 bases between the two germline ends. CDR1 ENHRY and CDR2 SYGVKD come from the germline V gene. The CDR3 totals 16 residues. The DNA of the CDR3 is TGTGCCATCAGCCTTGGGAGGGTGGGACCGGATAATGAAGCTTTCTTT. Translation gives CAISLGRVGPDNEAFF.

Concerning this clone: Other DNA sequences within the sample encode an identical CDR3. The J gene is TRBJ2-7, the V gene TRBV27, with D tentatively TRBD2 (5 bases). V was clipped by 4 bases and J by 1 base, with 8 bases between them. Per the germline V gene, CDR1 is MNHEY and CDR2 is SMNVEV (reference sequence). This CDR3 spans 13 amino acids. Here the CDR3 reads CASSYRGSYEQYF. As DNA, the CDR3 is TGTGCCAGCAGTTACCGGGGTTCCTACGAGCAGTACTTC.

The chain has TRBV6-1 and TRBJ1-5; weak D call: TRBD1 (5 bases). With 8 bases removed from V and 7 bases from J, the gap between germline ends came to 15 bases. Germline V gene data show CDR1 as MNHNS and CDR2 as SASEGT. The CDR3 has 13 residues. CDR3 loop: CASVASGNQPQHF. CDR3 DNA sequence: TGTGCCAGCGTCGCTTCAGGGAACCAGCCCCAGCATTTT.

The chain joins TRBV9 to TRBJ2-7, with D perhaps TRBD1 (5 bases). V was pared by 0 bases and J by 3 bases, with 10 bases between. This CDR3 has 14 residues. From germline, CDR1 is SGDLS and CDR2 YYNGEE. In nucleotides, the CDR3 is TGTGCCAGCAGCGTAGAGGCACAGGTCTACGAGCAGTACTTC. This translates into CASSVEAQVYEQYF.

Here the CDR3 reads CASRSREGYNNEQFF. Here the CDR3 DNA reads TGTGCCAGCAGATCCCGGGAGGGCTACAACAATGAGCAGTTCTTC. The chain links TRBV28 to TRBJ2-1; TRBD2 matches at 8 bases. Trimming removed 6 bases from V and 5 bases from J; junction bases left unmatched: 9. This CDR3 contains 15 residues. Germline CDR1 MDHEN, CDR2 SYDVKM.

J is TRBJ1-2 and V is TRBV27; 11 bases map to TRBD1. The germline gives CDR1 MNHEY, CDR2 SMNVEV (reference sequence). There are 15 residues in the CDR3. With V trimmed by 8 bases and J by 4 bases, 9 bases remained unmatched. In DNA, the CDR3 is TGTGCCAGCTCCCTTGGACAGGGGGCCCCCTATGGCTACACCTTC. Encoded protein: CASSLGQGAPYGYTF.

The V and J genes are TRBV19 and TRBJ1-1; perhaps TRBD1 as D (6 bases). Trimming removed 3 bases from V and 3 bases from J, with 17 bases in between. Germline lookup yields CDR1 LNHDA and CDR2 SQIVND (reference sequence). The CDR3 runs to 16 residues. The CDR3 nucleotides are TGTGCCAGTAGTATGATTCCCGGACAGCTGTACACTGAAGCTTTCTTT. This encodes CASSMIPGQLYTEAFF.

This clone was counted once. J is TRBJ2-7 and V is TRBV28; 7 nucleotides align to TRBD1. The V segment lost 5 bases and the J segment 2 bases; nucleotides outside the gene matches: 9. Germline assignment: CDR1 MDHEN and CDR2 SYDVKM. This CDR3 has 15 amino acids. The CDR3 DNA reads TGTGCCAGCAGTCTCACCGGGACAGAGACCTACGAGCAGTACTTC. This codes for CASSLTGTETYEQYF.

The V gene is TRBV7-8, the J gene TRBJ2-1, with 10 bases identical to TRBD2. Germline-derived CDR1 and CDR2 are SGHVS and FQNEAQ. The CDR3 spans 18 residues. The trim removed 3 bases at V and 5 bases at J, leaving 13 bases unmatched. CDR3 in DNA: TGTGCCAGCAGCTTCCTGGCTAGCGGGAGCGTTCTCGACAATGAGCAGTTCTTC. This sequence encodes CASSFLASGSVLDNEQFF.

The chain uses TRBV5-4 and TRBJ2-7; D remains unclear. V was clipped by 0 bases and J by 5 bases, with 9 bases between them. Germline CDR1 SGHNT, CDR2 YYREEE (reference sequence). This CDR3 region has 13 residues. The CDR3 loop reads CASSLVKSDEQYF. CDR3 nucleotides: TGTGCCAGCAGCTTGGTTAAAAGCGACGAGCAGTACTTC.

This chain connects TRBV13 to TRBJ2-1; D perhaps matches TRBD1 (6 bases). The germline V gene has CDR1 PRHDT and CDR2 FYEKMQ (reference sequence). Trimming removed 5 bases at V and 4 bases at J, with 9 bases between. The CDR3 consists of 13 residues. CDR3 nucleotides: TGTGCCAGCAGCGAAGGACAGTACAATGAGCAGTTCTTC. Its translation is CASSEGQYNEQFF.

Concerning this clone itself: The same CDR3 also results from other DNA sequences found in this sample. This rearrangement joins TRBV15 to TRBJ2-7; perhaps TRBD2 as D (5 bases). The V gene's germline CDR1 is LNHNV and CDR2 YYDKDF (reference sequence). The CDR3 loop spans 13 amino acids. Trimming removed 8 bases from V and 1 base from J, with 12 bases in between. This CDR3 reads CATSRGGSYEQYF. Here the CDR3 DNA reads TGTGCCACCTCCCGAGGAGGATCCTACGAGCAGTACTTC. Variable domain in full (rest from reference TRBV15 and TRBJ2-7): DAMVIQNPRYQVTQFGKPVTLSCSQTLNHNVMYWYQQKSSQAPKLLFHYYDKDFNNEADTPDNFQSRRPNTSFCFLDIRSPGLGDTAMYLCATSRGGSYEQYFGPGTRLTVT.

The chain couples TRBV6-6 to TRBJ2-7, with 7 bases matching TRBD1. The CDR3 runs 16 residues. Germline V gene data show CDR1 as MNHNY and CDR2 as SVGAGI (reference sequence). The V gene end was trimmed by 2 bases and the J gene end by 0 bases; junction bases not matched to a gene: 7. CDR3 DNA sequence: TGTGCCAGCAGTTACGACATGACAGGGAGCTCCTACGAGCAGTACTTC. Translation: CASSYDMTGSSYEQYF.

The chain uses TRBV5-8 and TRBJ1-1; D may be TRBD1 (6 bases). CDR3 length equals 15 residues. Deletions cut 3 bases from V and 0 bases from J, with 12 bases between. Germline CDR1 and CDR2: SGHTS and YDEGEE. The CDR3, as DNA: TGTGCCAGCAGCTGGGGGGGCAGGTTGAACACTGAAGCTTTCTTT. Residues: CASSWGGRLNTEAFF.

CDR3 residues: CASSLFGTASDEQYF. CDR3 DNA sequence: TGCGCCAGCAGCTTGTTCGGGACTGCTAGCGACGAGCAGTACTTC. V and J are TRBV5-1 and TRBJ2-7; perhaps TRBD2 as D (6 bases). This CDR3 comprises 15 residues. The germline gives CDR1 SGHRS, CDR2 YFSETQ. Trimming cost V 1 base and J 5 bases, with 16 bases left between them. Using reference TRBV5-1 and TRBJ2-7 for the parts outside the CDR3, the full variable domain is KAGVTQTPRYLIKTRGQQVTLSCSPISGHRSVSWYQQTPGQGLQFLFEYFSETQRNKGNFPGRFSGRQFSNSRSEMNVSTLELGDSALYLCASSLFGTASDEQYFGPGTRLTVT.

To note about this clone: Other DNA sequences in the same sample also yield this CDR3. The CDR3, as DNA: TGTGCCAGCAGTGACTCCTACAATGAGCAGTTCTTC. This gives the protein CASSDSYNEQFF. This chain uses TRBV9 with TRBJ2-1; D is unresolved. The germline V and J ends were trimmed by 5 bases and 0 bases, with 3 bases remaining between them. Germline CDR1 reads SGDLS; CDR2 reads YYNGEE. The CDR3 extends over 12 amino acids. The complete variable domain, with remaining parts taken from reference TRBV9 and TRBJ2-1, reads DSGVTQTPKHLITATGQRVTLRCSPRSGDLSVYWYQQSLDQGLQFLIQYYNGEERAKGNILERFSAQQFPDLHSELNLSSLELGDSALYFCASSDSYNEQFFGPGTRLTVL.

V is TRBV4-1 and J is TRBJ1-5; D is ambiguous. V was shortened by 6 bases and J by 0 bases, with 6 bases between the two germline ends. Germline V gene sequence: CDR1 MGHRA, CDR2 YSYEKL. The CDR3 totals 13 residues. DNA of the CDR3: TGCGCCAGCAGTGTGAGTAGCAATCAGCCCCAGCATTTT. Amino acids: CASSVSSNQPQHF.

This rearrangement joins TRBV2 to TRBJ1-1, with 9 bases matching TRBD1. Germline CDR1 is SNHLY and CDR2 is FYNNEI. The CDR3 loop spans 17 amino acids. V was clipped by 4 bases and J by 0 bases; unmatched bases: 9. CDR3 in DNA: TGTGCCAGCAGTGGGACAGGGGAGGAAGCGATGAACACTGAAGCTTTCTTT. Encoded protein: CASSGTGEEAMNTEAFF.

The chain uses TRBV11-2 and TRBJ1-5, with D perhaps matching TRBD1 (6 bases). The CDR3 consists of 15 residues. Trimming shortened V by 1 base and J by 1 base, and 8 bases separated the two germline ends. Germline CDR1 and CDR2: SGHAT and FQNNGV. The CDR3 sequence is CASSLAQGSNQPQHF. The CDR3 bases are TGTGCCAGCAGCTTAGCGCAGGGGAGCAATCAGCCCCAGCATTTT.

This chain links TRBV28 with TRBJ2-5, with D unresolved. Germline CDR1 is MDHEN and CDR2 is SYDVKM. V was trimmed by 6 bases and J by 2 bases, leaving 16 bases between them. CDR3 length: 15 residues. The CDR3 spells CASRYKSAPQETQYF. The DNA of the CDR3 is TGTGCCAGCAGGTATAAATCAGCCCCACAAGAGACCCAGTACTTC.